The T cell receptor beta chain under discussion was sequenced for a study of T cell responses to AZD1222 COVID-19 vaccine. Sequenced by immunoSEQ multiplex PCR; TCRdb stores in-frame clones only, minus some. The sample consists of about 130,000 clones, approximately 94% of them appearing once. This clone was observed a single time. This CDR3 has 14 residues. Trimming took 0 bases from V and 3 from J, leaving 7 bases between them. Germline V gives CDR1 LNHNV, CDR2 YYDKDF (reference sequence). The genes are TRBV15 and TRBJ2-3; D gene uncertain. The sequence came from an adult in good health. This sample comprised peripheral blood, obtained on day 0 of AZD1222 vaccination. CDR3 loop: CATSRDQGTDTQYF. The CDR3 bases are TGTGCCACCAGCAGAGATCAAGGGACAGATACGCAGTATTTT.